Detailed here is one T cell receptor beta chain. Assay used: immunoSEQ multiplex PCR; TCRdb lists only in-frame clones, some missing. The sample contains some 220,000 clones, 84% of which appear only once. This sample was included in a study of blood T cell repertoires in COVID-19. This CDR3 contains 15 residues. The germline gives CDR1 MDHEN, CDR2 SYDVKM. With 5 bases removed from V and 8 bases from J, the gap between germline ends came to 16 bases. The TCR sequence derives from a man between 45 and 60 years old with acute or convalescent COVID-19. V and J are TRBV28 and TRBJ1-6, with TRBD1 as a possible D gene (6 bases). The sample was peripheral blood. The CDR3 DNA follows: TGTGCCAGCAGTGTACTCACAGGGACGGATTCACCCCTCCACTTT. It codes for CASSVLTGTDSPLHF.